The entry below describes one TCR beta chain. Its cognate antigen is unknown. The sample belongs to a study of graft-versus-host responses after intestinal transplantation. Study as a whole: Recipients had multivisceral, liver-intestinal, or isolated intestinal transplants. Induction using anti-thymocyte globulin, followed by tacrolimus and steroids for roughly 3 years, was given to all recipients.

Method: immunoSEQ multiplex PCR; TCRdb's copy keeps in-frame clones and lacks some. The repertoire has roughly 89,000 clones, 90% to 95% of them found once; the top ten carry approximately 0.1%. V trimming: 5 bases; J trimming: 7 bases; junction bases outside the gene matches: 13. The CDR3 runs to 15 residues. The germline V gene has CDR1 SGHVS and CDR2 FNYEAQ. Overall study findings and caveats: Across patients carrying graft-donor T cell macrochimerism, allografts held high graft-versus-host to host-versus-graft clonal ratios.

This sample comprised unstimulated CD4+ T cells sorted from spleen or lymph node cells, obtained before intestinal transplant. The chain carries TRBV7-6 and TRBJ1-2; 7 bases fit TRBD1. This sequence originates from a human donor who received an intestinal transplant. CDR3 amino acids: CASSPGQPVISGYTF. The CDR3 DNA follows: TGTGCCAGCAGCCCGGGACAGCCGGTAATCTCTGGCTACACCTTC. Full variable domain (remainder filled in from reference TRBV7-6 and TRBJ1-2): GAGVSQSPRYKVTKRGQDVALRCDPISGHVSLYWYRQALGQGPEFLTYFNYEAQQDKSGLPNDRFSAERPEGSISTLTIQRTEQRDSAMYRCASSPGQPVISGYTFGSGTRLTVV.